The clone carrying this T cell receptor (beta chain) was counted at least ten times. Its antigen is unidentified. At one of its ends the junction is not consistent with the germline gene, which may arise from a read error. These data originate in a study of prognosis after radiotherapy for stage I lung cancer. The wider study: Squamous cell carcinoma was diagnosed in six to eight patients and adenocarcinoma in about a dozen. No patient received concurrent therapy with stereotactic body radiotherapy.

The germline V gene has CDR1 LNHDA and CDR2 SQIVND (reference sequence). The CDR3 has 16 amino acids. Two-round multiplex PCR, the amplification method, yielded TCR beta CDR3 from genomic DNA. First-round PCR amplification was performed with primers specific to each TRBV and TRBJ gene. Each CDR3 protein gets one entry after TCRdb re-called the multiplex PCR reads with MiXCR. The sample carries 25,000 to 35,000 distinct CDR3 sequences, around 30% recorded once. There were no patients with prior chemotherapy, radiotherapy or other malignancies, and all were node-negative on CT and PET/CT. Overall study results and limits: Patients with distant metastases had lower Shannon entropy after stereotactic body radiation therapy.

The sequence derives from a donor aged 50 or older with non-small cell lung cancer. The input for sequencing was PBMCs, taken before or after stereotactic body radiation therapy (not recorded which). The V gene is TRBV19, the J gene TRBJ1-5, with D possibly TRBD1 on 5 matching bases. Here the CDR3 reads CASNGGGPYSNHPQHF. The CDR3 DNA sequence: TGTGCCAGCAACGGGGGAGGTCCCTATAGCAATCATCCCCAGCATTTT.